Given below is one TCR beta chain in context. This entry comes from a study of blood T cell repertoires in COVID-19. Study context: Collection of acute and convalescent COVID-19 samples took place in the United States, Italy and Spain. From T cells, B-cell-depleted T cells, or PBMCs came the material, which was cDNA or gDNA.

Germline loops: CDR1 SGHRS, CDR2 YFSETQ. Trimming shortened V by 4 bases and J by 1 base, and 11 bases separated the two germline ends. The CDR3 is made up of 14 amino acids. In the authors' methods: Nucleated cell number was recorded as an estimate derived from reference gene primer amplification. Sequencing was performed with immunoSEQ multiplex PCR; in TCRdb, only in-frame clones are kept and a portion is missing. That table supplies the V and J calls and clone size; D and trimming were determined from the DNA. The sample shows 83,000 or so clones, about 87% of them seen only once. This receptor was identified in an elderly man with active or convalescent COVID-19. The sample consisted of peripheral blood. The chain couples TRBV5-1 to TRBJ1-1; no definite D call. The CDR3 nucleotides are TGCGCCAGCAGCCGCTTACGGGGGAACACTGAAGCTTTCTTT. Its protein is CASSRLRGNTEAFF.